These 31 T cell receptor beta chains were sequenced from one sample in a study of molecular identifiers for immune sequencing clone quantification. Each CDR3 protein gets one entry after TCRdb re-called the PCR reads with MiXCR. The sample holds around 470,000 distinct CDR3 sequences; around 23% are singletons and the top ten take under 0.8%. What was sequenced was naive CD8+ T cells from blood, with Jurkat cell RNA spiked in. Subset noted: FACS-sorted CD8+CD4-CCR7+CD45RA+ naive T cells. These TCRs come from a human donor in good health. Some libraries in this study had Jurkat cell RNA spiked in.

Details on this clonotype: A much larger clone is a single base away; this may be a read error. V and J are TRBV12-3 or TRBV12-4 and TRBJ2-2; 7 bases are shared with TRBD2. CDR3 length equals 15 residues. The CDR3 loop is CASNFGDYTTGKLFF. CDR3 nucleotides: TGTGCCAGCAATTTCGGGGACTACACAACCGGGAAGCTGTTTTTT.

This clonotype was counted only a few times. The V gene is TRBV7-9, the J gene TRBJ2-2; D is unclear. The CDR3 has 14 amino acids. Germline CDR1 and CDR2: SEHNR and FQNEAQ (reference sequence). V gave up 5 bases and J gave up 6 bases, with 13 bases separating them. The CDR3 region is CASSRAPRPGELFF. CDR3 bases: TGTGCCAGCAGCCGAGCCCCTCGGCCCGGGGAGCTGTTTTTT.

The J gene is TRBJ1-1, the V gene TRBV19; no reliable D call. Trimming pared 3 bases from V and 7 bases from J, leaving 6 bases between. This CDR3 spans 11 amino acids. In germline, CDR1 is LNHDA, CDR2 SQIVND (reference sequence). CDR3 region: CASSILSEAFF. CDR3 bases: TGTGCCAGTAGTATTTTAAGTGAAGCTTTCTTT.

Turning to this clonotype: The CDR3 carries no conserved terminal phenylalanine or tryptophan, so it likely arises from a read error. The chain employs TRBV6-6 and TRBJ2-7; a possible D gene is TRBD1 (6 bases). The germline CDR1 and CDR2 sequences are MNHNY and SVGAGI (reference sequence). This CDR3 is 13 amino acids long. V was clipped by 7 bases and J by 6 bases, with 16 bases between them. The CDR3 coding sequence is TGTGCCAGCAATTTCCTGGGCAGGGGCGAGCAGTACTCC. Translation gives CASNFLGRGEQYS.

Written as DNA, the CDR3 is TGTGCCAGCAGCGTAGACGGCGCTAGAGATACGCAGTATTTT. Translated, it gives CASSVDGARDTQYF. The chain is built from TRBV9 and TRBJ2-3; no definite D call. Germline values: CDR1 SGDLS, CDR2 YYNGEE. V lost 0 bases, J lost 5 bases, and 10 bases lay in between. This CDR3 contains 14 residues.

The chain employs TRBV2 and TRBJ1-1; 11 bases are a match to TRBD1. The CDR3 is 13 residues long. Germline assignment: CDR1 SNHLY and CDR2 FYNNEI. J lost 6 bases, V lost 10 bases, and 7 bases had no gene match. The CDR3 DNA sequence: TGTGCCACCCCGGGACAGGGGGACGCTGAAGCTTTCTTT. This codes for CATPGQGDAEAFF.

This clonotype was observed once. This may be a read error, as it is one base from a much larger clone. The CDR3 DNA is TGTGCCAGCAGCGTGGTGACAGTCTCCTACGAGCAGTACTTC. Translated: CASSVVTVSYEQYF. The chain carries TRBV13 and TRBJ2-7; a possible D gene is TRBD1 (5 bases). Between the trimmed V and J ends, which lost 5 bases and 0 bases, there was a span of 11 bases. CDR1 is PRHDT and CDR2 is FYEKMQ in the germline V gene (reference sequence). The CDR3 is 14 residues long.

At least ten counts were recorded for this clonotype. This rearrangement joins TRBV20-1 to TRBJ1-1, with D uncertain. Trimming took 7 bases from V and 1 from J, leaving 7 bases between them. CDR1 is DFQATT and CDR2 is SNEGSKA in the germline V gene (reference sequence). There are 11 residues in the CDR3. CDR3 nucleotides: TGCAGTGTTCCTTGGAACACTGAAGCTTTCTTT. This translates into CSVPWNTEAFF.

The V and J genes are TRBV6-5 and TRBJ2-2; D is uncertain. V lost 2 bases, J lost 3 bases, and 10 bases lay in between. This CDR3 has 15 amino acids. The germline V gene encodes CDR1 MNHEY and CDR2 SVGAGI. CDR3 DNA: TGTGCCAGCAGTTACAGCACCGATCACACCGGGGAGCTGTTTTTT. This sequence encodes CASSYSTDHTGELFF.

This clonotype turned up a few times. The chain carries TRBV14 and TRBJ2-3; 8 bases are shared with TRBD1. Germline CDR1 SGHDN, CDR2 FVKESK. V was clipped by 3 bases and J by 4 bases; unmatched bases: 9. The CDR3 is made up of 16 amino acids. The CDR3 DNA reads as TGTGCCAGCAGCCATAATACCGGGACAGGACCAGATACGCAGTATTTT. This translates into CASSHNTGTGPDTQYF. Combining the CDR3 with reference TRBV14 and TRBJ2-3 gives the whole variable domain EAGVTQFPSHSVIEKGQTVTLRCDPISGHDNLYWYRRVMGKEIKFLLHFVKESKQDESGMPNNRFLAERTGGTYSTLKVQPAELEDSGVYFCASSHNTGTGPDTQYFGPGTRLTVL.

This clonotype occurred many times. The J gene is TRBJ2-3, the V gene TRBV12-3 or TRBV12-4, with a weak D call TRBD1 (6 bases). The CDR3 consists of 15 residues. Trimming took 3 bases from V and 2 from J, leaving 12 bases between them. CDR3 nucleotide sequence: TGTGCCAGCAGTTTTGGGGACACCGACACAGATACGCAGTATTTT. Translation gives CASSFGDTDTDTQYF.

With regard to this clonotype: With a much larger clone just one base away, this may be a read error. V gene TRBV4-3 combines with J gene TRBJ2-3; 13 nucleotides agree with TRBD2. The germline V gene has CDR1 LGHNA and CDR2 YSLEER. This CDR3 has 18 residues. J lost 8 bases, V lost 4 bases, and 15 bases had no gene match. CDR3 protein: CASSPWTSGGPGAVTQYF. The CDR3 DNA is TGCGCCAGCAGCCCGTGGACTAGCGGGGGTCCCGGGGCAGTTACGCAGTATTTT.

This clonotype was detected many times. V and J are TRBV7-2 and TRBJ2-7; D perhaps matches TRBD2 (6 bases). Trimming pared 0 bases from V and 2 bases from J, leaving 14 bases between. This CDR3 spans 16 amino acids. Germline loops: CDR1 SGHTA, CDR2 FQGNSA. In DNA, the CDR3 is TGTGCCAGCAGCTTAGCGCGCGGGGAAATGCCCTACGAGCAGTACTTC. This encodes CASSLARGEMPYEQYF. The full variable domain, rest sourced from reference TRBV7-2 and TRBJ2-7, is GAGVSQSPSNKVTEKGKDVELRCDPISGHTALYWYRQSLGQGLEFLIYFQGNSAPDKSGLPSDRFSAERTGGSVSTLTIQRTQQEDSAVYLCASSLARGEMPYEQYFGPGTRLTVT.

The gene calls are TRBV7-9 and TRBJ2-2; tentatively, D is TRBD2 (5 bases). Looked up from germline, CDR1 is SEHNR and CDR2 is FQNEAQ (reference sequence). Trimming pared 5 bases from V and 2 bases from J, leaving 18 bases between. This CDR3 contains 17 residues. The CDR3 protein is CASSPPASGLNTGELFF. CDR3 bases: TGTGCCAGCAGCCCCCCGGCCAGCGGACTCAACACCGGGGAGCTGTTTTTT.

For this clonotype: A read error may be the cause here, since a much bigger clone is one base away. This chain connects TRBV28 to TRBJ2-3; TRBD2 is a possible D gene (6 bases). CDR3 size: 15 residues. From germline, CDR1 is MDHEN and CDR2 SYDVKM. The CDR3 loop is CAGSWSSGDTDTQYF. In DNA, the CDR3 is TGTGCCGGCAGTTGGTCTTCGGGGGACACAGATACGCAGTATTTT. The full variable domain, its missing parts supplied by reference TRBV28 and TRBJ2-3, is DVKVTQSSRYLVKRTGEKVFLECVQDMDHENMFWYRQDPGLGLRLIYFSYDVKMKEKGDIPEGYSVSREKKERFSLILESASTNQTSMYLCAGSWSSGDTDTQYFGPGTRLTVL.

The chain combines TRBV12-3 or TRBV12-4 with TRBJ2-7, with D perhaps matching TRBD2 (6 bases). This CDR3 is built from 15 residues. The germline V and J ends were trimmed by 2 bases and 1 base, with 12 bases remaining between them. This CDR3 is CASSLIGTASYEQYF. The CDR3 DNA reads TGTGCCAGCAGTTTAATAGGGACTGCATCCTACGAGCAGTACTTC.

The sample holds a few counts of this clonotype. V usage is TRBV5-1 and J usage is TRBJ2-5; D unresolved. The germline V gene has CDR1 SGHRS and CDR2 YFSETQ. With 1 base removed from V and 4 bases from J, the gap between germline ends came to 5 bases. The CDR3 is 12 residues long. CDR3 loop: CASSLYTETQYF. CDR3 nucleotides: TGCGCCAGCAGCTTGTACACAGAGACCCAGTACTTC.

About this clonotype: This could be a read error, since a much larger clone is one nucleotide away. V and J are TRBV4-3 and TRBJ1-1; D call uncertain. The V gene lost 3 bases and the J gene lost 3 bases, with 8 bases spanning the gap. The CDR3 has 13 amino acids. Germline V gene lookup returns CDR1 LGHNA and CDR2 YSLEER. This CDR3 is CASSQKQHTEAFF. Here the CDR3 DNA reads TGCGCCAGCAGCCAGAAACAGCACACTGAAGCTTTCTTT.

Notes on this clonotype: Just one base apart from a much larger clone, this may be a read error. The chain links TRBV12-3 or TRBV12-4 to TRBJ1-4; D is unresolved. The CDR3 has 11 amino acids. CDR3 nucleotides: TGTGCCAGCAGTTTAGTTGAAAAACCGTTTTTT. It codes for CASSLVEKPFF.

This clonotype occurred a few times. The CDR3 bases are TGTGCCAGCAGTTACACCCAGGGGGCAGTTTACGAGCAGTACTTC. This encodes CASSYTQGAVYEQYF. V usage is TRBV6-2 or TRBV6-3 and J usage is TRBJ2-7, with 8 bases that match TRBD1. Trimming took 2 bases from V and 4 from J; bases not matched to a gene: 7. Germline CDR1 is MNHEY and CDR2 is SVGEGT. The CDR3 has 15 amino acids.

CDR3 sequence (DNA): TGTGCCAGCAGCTTATTAAGTACCTACGAGCAGTACTTC. It is translated as CASSLLSTYEQYF. This chain links TRBV7-9 with TRBJ2-7; no definite D call. The length of the CDR3 is 13 residues. CDR1 and CDR2 from the germline V gene are SEHNR and FQNEAQ (reference sequence). The V end was cut by 2 bases, the J end by 2 bases, with 7 bases between.

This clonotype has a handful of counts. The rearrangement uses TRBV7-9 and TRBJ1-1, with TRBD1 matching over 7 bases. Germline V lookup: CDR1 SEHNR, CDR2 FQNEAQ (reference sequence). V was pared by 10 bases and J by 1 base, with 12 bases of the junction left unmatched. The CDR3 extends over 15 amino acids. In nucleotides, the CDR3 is TGTGCCACCCCTCCTACGAGGGACAGGAACACTGAAGCTTTCTTT. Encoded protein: CATPPTRDRNTEAFF. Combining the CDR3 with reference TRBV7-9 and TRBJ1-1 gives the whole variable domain DTGVSQNPRHKITKRGQNVTFRCDPISEHNRLYWYRQTLGQGPEFLTYFQNEAQLEKSRLLSDRFSAERPKGSFSTLEIQRTEQGDSAMYLCATPPTRDRNTEAFFGQGTRLTVV.

CDR3 bases: TGCGCCAGCAGCCAAGATATACCCCTAGCGGTTAGCACAGATACGCAGTATTTT. This translates into CASSQDIPLAVSTDTQYF. The chain uses TRBV4-3 and TRBJ2-3; 7 bases match TRBD2. The CDR3 sequence is 18 residues long. J lost 0 bases, V lost 0 bases, and 9 bases had no gene match. Per germline, CDR1 LGHNA and CDR2 YSLEER.

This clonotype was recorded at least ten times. This CDR3 reads CSVEGWQSGANVLTF. CDR3 in DNA: TGCAGCGTTGAAGGGTGGCAGTCTGGGGCCAACGTCCTGACTTTC. The chain links TRBV29-1 to TRBJ2-6; D remains unclear. The CDR3 totals 15 residues. CDR1 and CDR2 from the germline V gene are SQVTM and ANQGSEA. The V end lost 1 base, the J end lost 1 base, and 8 bases lay between the germline ends.

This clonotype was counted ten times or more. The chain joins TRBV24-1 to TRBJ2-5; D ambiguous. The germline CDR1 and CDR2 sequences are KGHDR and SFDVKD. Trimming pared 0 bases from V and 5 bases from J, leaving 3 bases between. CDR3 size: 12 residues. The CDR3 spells CATSDLGETQYF. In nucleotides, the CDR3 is TGTGCCACCAGTGATTTGGGGGAGACCCAGTACTTC.

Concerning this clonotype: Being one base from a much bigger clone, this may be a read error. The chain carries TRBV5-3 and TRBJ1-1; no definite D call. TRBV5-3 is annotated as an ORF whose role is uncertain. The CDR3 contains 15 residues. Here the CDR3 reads CASSYVPADNTEAFF. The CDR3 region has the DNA TGTGCCAGCAGCTATGTACCGGCAGATAACACTGAAGCTTTCTTT.

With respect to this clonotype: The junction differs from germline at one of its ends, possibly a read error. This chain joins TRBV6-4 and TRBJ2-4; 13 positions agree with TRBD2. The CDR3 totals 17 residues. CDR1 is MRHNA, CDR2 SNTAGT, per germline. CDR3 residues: CASSGLAGGPANNIQYF. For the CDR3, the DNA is TGTGCCAGCAGTGGACTAGCGGGAGGTCCAGCCAATAACATTCAGTACTTC.

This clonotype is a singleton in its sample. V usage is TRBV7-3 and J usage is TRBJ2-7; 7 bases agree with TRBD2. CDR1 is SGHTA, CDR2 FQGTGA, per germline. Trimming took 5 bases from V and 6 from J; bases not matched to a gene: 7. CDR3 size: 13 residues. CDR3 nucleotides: TGTGCCAGCAGCCGAACGACTAGCAGCGAGCAGTACTTC. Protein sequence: CASSRTTSSEQYF.

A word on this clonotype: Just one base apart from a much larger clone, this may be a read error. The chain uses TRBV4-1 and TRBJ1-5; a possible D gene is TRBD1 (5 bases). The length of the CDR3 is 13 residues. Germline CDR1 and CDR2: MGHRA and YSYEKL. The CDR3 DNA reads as TGCACCAGCAGCCCCAGGGTGAATCAGCCCCAGCATTTT. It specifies CTSSPRVNQPQHF.

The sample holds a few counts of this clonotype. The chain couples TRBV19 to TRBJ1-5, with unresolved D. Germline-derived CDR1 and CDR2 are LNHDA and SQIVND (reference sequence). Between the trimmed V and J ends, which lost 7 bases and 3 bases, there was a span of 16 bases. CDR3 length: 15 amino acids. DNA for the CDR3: TGTGCCAGTACAGTAGTGGCAACCTACAATCAGCCCCAGCATTTT. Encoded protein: CASTVVATYNQPQHF.

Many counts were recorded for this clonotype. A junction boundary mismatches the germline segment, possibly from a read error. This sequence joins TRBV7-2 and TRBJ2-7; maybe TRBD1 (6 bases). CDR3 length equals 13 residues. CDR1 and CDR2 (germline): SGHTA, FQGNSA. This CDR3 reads CASSLVTGNEQYF. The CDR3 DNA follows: TGTGCCAGCAGCTTAGTTACAGGGAACGAGCAGTACTTT. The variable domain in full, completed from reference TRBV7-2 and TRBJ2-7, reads GAGVSQSPSNKVTEKGKDVELRCDPISGHTALYWYRQSLGQGLEFLIYFQGNSAPDKSGLPSDRFSAERTGGSVSTLTIQRTQQEDSAVYLCASSLVTGNEQYFGPGTRLTVT.